Shown below are 27 T cell receptor beta chains from a single sample sequenced in a study of shared clonotypes between healthy human individuals. The protocol was immunoSEQ multiplex PCR, while the TCRdb copy is restricted to in-frame clones and leaves out a portion. The sample lists 900,000 to 1,200,000 clones; approximately 80% were seen once. Sequencing input: memory CD4+ T cells from PBMCs. This sample's subset: CD45RA-negative fraction. All receptors derive from a man younger than 35 in good health. Some clones in this sample may be carry-over from other donors' samples.

This chain links TRBV7-2 with TRBJ1-3, with D possibly being TRBD1 (5 bases). The germline V gene encodes CDR1 SGHTA and CDR2 FQGNSA. This CDR3 has 17 residues. Trimming shortened V by 1 base and J by 5 bases, and 18 bases separated the two germline ends. CDR3 sequence (DNA): TGTGCCAGCAGCTTAGTTTCTCGTGGAGCGGGACGAAACACCATATATTTT. The encoded protein is CASSLVSRGAGRNTIYF.

This chain links TRBV2 with TRBJ1-5, with no clear D. This CDR3 spans 13 amino acids. V was shortened by 6 bases and J by 1 base, with 7 bases between the two germline ends. Germline assignment: CDR1 SNHLY and CDR2 FYNNEI. The CDR3 DNA follows: TGTGCCAGCAGGTACTTAAGCAATCAGCCCCAGCATTTT. Its translation is CASRYLSNQPQHF.

This clone was observed a single time. This chain links TRBV5-1 with TRBJ1-4; 9 nucleotides match TRBD1. The junction had 6 bases not matched to a gene; V was cut back by 1 base and J by 5 bases. CDR1 and CDR2 (germline): SGHRS, YFSETQ. The CDR3 consists of 16 residues. The CDR3 is CASSLTPGQGNEKLFF. CDR3 in DNA: TGCGCCAGCAGCTTGACCCCGGGACAGGGAAATGAAAAACTGTTTTTT.

This chain uses TRBV6-6 with TRBJ1-4; D unresolved. Germline CDR1 MNHNY, CDR2 SVGAGI (reference sequence). CDR3 length: 14 amino acids. V was pared by 9 bases and J by 0 bases, with 11 bases between. The CDR3 sequence: CASFYGATNEKLFF. DNA for the CDR3: TGTGCCAGTTTTTATGGTGCAACTAATGAAAAACTGTTTTTT.

The chain combines TRBV5-1 with TRBJ2-1; TRBD2 agrees at 13 bases. The CDR3 is made up of 20 amino acids. From germline, CDR1 is SGHRS and CDR2 YFSETQ. Unmatched junction bases numbered 13, after V lost 4 bases and J lost 0 bases. In nucleotides, the CDR3 is TGCGCCAGCAGCATCCCACTAGCGGGAGGGCCCTTGAGCTCCTACAATGAGCAGTTCTTC. It translates to CASSIPLAGGPLSSYNEQFF.

The chain recombines TRBV7-2 with TRBJ2-7, with D hard to call. The CDR3 runs to 14 residues. Germline loops: CDR1 SGHTA, CDR2 FQGNSA. The germline V and J ends were trimmed by 6 bases and 1 base, with 13 bases remaining between them. The CDR3 protein is CASSSLQVSYEQYF. The CDR3, as DNA: TGTGCCAGCAGTTCTCTTCAGGTTTCCTACGAGCAGTACTTC.

This chain uses TRBV4-2 with TRBJ2-1; 12 bases are a match to TRBD2. CDR1 is LGHNA, CDR2 YNFKEQ, per germline. Trimming removed 0 bases from V and 7 bases from J; junction bases left unmatched: 7. CDR3 size: 17 residues. The CDR3 coding sequence is TGTGCCAGCAGCCAAGAGCCTAGCGGGAGGGCCGGGAATGAGCAGTTCTTC. It is translated as CASSQEPSGRAGNEQFF.

About this clone itself: A read error is the likely source, as a far larger clone sits one nucleotide away. This CDR3 is also generated by other DNA sequences in the sample. V gene TRBV6-6 combines with J gene TRBJ2-1; 7 positions match TRBD2. CDR3 length: 13 amino acids. CDR1 and CDR2 from the germline V gene are MNHNY and SVGAGI (reference sequence). CDR3 amino acids: CASKIREGREQFF. In DNA, the CDR3 is TGCGCCAGTAAAATCAGGGAGGGCCGGGAGCAGTTCTTC.

This rearrangement joins TRBV30 to TRBJ1-4; D not certain. Germline V gene lookup returns CDR1 GTSNPN and CDR2 SVGIG (reference sequence). CDR3 length: 14 amino acids. V was cut by 4 bases and J by 8 bases, with 17 bases left in between. CDR3 nucleotide sequence: TGTGCCTGGATCGAGGCAGAACGGGAGGAAAAACTGTTTTTT. The encoded protein is CAWIEAEREEKLFF.

Details on this clone: Since a much larger clone is just one base distant, this may be a read error. V gene TRBV7-6 combines with J gene TRBJ1-1; TRBD1 might be the D (5 bases). The CDR3 loop spans 13 amino acids. V lost 5 bases, J lost 0 bases, and 7 bases lay in between. In germline, CDR1 is SGHVS, CDR2 FNYEAQ. CDR3 amino acids: CASSPQVNTEAFF. The CDR3 coding sequence is TGTGCCAGCAGCCCACAGGTGAACACTGAAGCTTTCTTT.

For the CDR3, the DNA is TGTGCCAGCAGCCTTGACAGGGTCCACGAGCAGTACTTC. The encoded protein is CASSLDRVHEQYF. This chain links TRBV28 with TRBJ2-7, with TRBD1 matching 7 bases. The CDR3 is 13 residues long. Germline V gene sequence: CDR1 MDHEN, CDR2 SYDVKM. The trim removed 6 bases at V and 5 bases at J, leaving 7 bases unmatched.

The chain couples TRBV7-6 to TRBJ2-2; TRBD1 aligns across 7 bases. The germline CDR1 and CDR2 sequences are SGHVS and FNYEAQ. The V gene end was trimmed by 4 bases and the J gene end by 3 bases; junction bases not matched to a gene: 11. This CDR3 is built from 17 residues. CDR3 DNA sequence: TGTGCCAGCAGCTCGGGTACGGGACAGAGGCACACCGGGGAGCTGTTTTTT. Translation: CASSSGTGQRHTGELFF.

CDR3 coding DNA: TGTGCCAGCTCAACCGTAGCGGTCTCCTACAATGAGCAGTTCTTC. It specifies CASSTVAVSYNEQFF. The chain uses TRBV28 and TRBJ2-1; the D gene is possibly TRBD2 (6 bases). The CDR3 loop spans 15 amino acids. Germline V gene sequence: CDR1 MDHEN, CDR2 SYDVKM. V was trimmed by 8 bases and J by 0 bases, leaving 14 bases between them.

Points on this clone: The same CDR3 is also encoded by other DNA sequences in this sample. V and J are TRBV5-1 and TRBJ1-5; TRBD1 aligns across 7 bases. V dropped 4 bases and J dropped 3; count of bases not matched to a gene: 4. Germline lookup yields CDR1 SGHRS and CDR2 YFSETQ. The CDR3 extends over 14 amino acids. The CDR3 loop is CASSPGTANQPQHF. As DNA, the CDR3 is TGCGCCAGCAGCCCCGGGACAGCCAATCAGCCCCAGCATTTT.

The rearrangement uses TRBV10-1 and TRBJ1-3; D uncertain. Trimming left V 4 bases short and J 0 bases short, with 13 bases between. The CDR3 is made up of 16 amino acids. Germline V CDR1 and CDR2: WNHNN, SYGVQD (reference sequence). The CDR3 sequence is CASSGNATPSGNTIYF. In DNA, the CDR3 is TGCGCCAGCAGTGGAAACGCCACCCCCTCTGGAAACACCATATATTTT.

Only one count was recorded for this clone. This may come from a read error, since a much larger clone is one base off. Other DNA sequences from this sample encode an identical CDR3 as well. The V call is TRBV11-3, the J call TRBJ2-3, with D possibly TRBD2 on 6 matching bases. This CDR3 has 12 residues. Germline V gene data show CDR1 as SGHNT and CDR2 as YENEEA. Trimming cost V 5 bases and J 5 bases, with 8 bases left between them. CDR3 loop: CASSPGGDTQYF. In DNA form, the CDR3 reads TGTGCCAGCAGCCCCGGGGGAGATACGCAGTATTTT.

This clone was picked up many times. V usage is TRBV5-4 and J usage is TRBJ2-2; D gene ambiguous. Looked up from germline, CDR1 is SGHNT and CDR2 is YYREEE (reference sequence). CDR3 length equals 13 residues. V lost 2 bases and J 8 bases, leaving 10 bases between the germline ends. DNA of the CDR3: TGTGCCAGCAGCTTCCTACCTGGGGGGGAGCTGTTTTTT. It is translated as CASSFLPGGELFF.

CDR3 region: CASSPTGGPYSNQPQHF. The CDR3 coding sequence is TGCGCCAGCAGCCCCACGGGAGGGCCCTATAGCAATCAGCCCCAGCATTTT. This chain joins TRBV5-1 and TRBJ1-5; D ambiguous. The germline V gene has CDR1 SGHRS and CDR2 YFSETQ. The CDR3 is 17 amino acids. Trimming took 4 bases from V and 0 from J, leaving 17 bases between them. The complete variable domain, with remaining parts taken from reference TRBV5-1 and TRBJ1-5, reads KAGVTQTPRYLIKTRGQQVTLSCSPISGHRSVSWYQQTPGQGLQFLFEYFSETQRNKGNFPGRFSGRQFSNSRSEMNVSTLELGDSALYLCASSPTGGPYSNQPQHFGDGTRLSIL.

The chain combines TRBV4-1 with TRBJ2-3, with 11 bases fitting TRBD2. This CDR3 is built from 16 residues. Trimming took 4 bases from V and 1 from J; bases not matched to a gene: 4. Germline V lookup: CDR1 MGHRA, CDR2 YSYEKL. The DNA for the CDR3 is TGCGCCAGCAGCCGAATACTAGCGGGAGGCACAGATACGCAGTATTTT. This translates into CASSRILAGGTDTQYF.

This clone was found a few times. The chain carries TRBV9 and TRBJ2-1; 11 bases are shared with TRBD2. V shed 2 bases and J 3 bases; nucleotides not matched to a gene: 4. The germline CDR1 and CDR2 sequences are SGDLS and YYNGEE. The CDR3 consists of 16 residues. CDR3 region: CASSVRGTSGYNEQFF. The CDR3, as DNA: TGTGCCAGCAGCGTGAGGGGGACTAGCGGCTACAATGAGCAGTTCTTC.

CDR3 sequence: CAISEAFSETQYF. The CDR3 DNA sequence: TGTGCCATCAGTGAGGCGTTTAGCGAGACCCAGTACTTC. This sequence joins TRBV10-3 and TRBJ2-5; D ambiguous. The CDR3 sequence is 13 residues long. Germline assignment: CDR1 ENHRY and CDR2 SYGVKD. Trimming stripped 2 bases from V and 5 bases from J, with 9 bases between.

V is TRBV30 and J is TRBJ2-7, with TRBD1 identical over 7 bases. The CDR3 loop spans 11 amino acids. Germline loops: CDR1 GTSNPN, CDR2 SVGIG (reference sequence). V trimming: 2 bases; J trimming: 11 bases; junction bases outside the gene matches: 6. In DNA, the CDR3 is TGTGCCTGGAGTATAGGACAGGAGAAGTACTTC. It codes for CAWSIGQEKYF.

The J gene is TRBJ2-7, the V gene TRBV27, with 8 bases matching TRBD2. In germline, CDR1 is MNHEY, CDR2 SMNVEV (reference sequence). The V and J ends lost 3 bases and 5 bases, in that order; junction bases with no gene match: 15. The CDR3 is 17 amino acids. CDR3 DNA sequence: TGTGCCAGCAGTTTTTACGGGCTGGGACTAGATATCCACGAGCAGTACTTC. Amino acid sequence: CASSFYGLGLDIHEQYF.

This chain uses TRBV7-8 with TRBJ1-2; TRBD1 aligns across 9 bases. With 5 bases clipped from V and 4 bases from J, the junction kept 2 bases outside the gene matches. Looked up from germline, CDR1 is SGHVS and CDR2 is FQNEAQ. This CDR3 comprises 13 residues. The CDR3 sequence: CASSTDRGYGYTF. As DNA, the CDR3 is TGTGCCAGCAGCACGGACAGGGGCTATGGCTACACCTTC. Full variable domain (outside the CDR3, taken from reference TRBV7-8 and TRBJ1-2): GAGVSQSPRYKVAKRGQDVALRCDPISGHVSLFWYQQALGQGPEFLTYFQNEAQLDKSGLPSDRFFAERPEGSVSTLKIQRTQQEDSAVYLCASSTDRGYGYTFGSGTRLTVV.

The V and J genes are TRBV7-2 and TRBJ2-7; D is perhaps TRBD1 (6 bases). Germline CDR1 is SGHTA and CDR2 is FQGNSA. There are 12 residues in the CDR3. The V end lost 4 bases, the J end lost 4 bases, and 8 bases lay between the germline ends. The chain's CDR3 is CASSYQGYEQYF. The CDR3 DNA sequence: TGTGCCAGCAGCTACCAGGGGTACGAGCAGTACTTC.

The chain uses TRBV4-1 and TRBJ1-3; D unresolved. The CDR3 is 15 residues long. Germline V gives CDR1 MGHRA, CDR2 YSYEKL. Deletions cut 7 bases from V and 0 bases from J, with 13 bases between. The CDR3 loop is CASNHQVHSGNTIYF. Here the CDR3 DNA reads TGCGCCAGCAATCATCAGGTCCACTCTGGAAACACCATATATTTT.

The V and J genes are TRBV28 and TRBJ1-2; D might be TRBD1 (6 bases). Germline assignment: CDR1 MDHEN and CDR2 SYDVKM. CDR3 length: 14 amino acids. Trimming removed 6 bases at V and 2 bases at J, with 13 bases between. CDR3 nucleotides: TGTGCCAGCAGCTCTTCGGGGGCGAACTATGGCTACACCTTC. Its protein is CASSSSGANYGYTF.